Below, 27 T cell receptor beta chains from the same sample are listed, as sequenced in a study of cytotoxic CD8 clonotypes in ibrutinib-treated CLL (dated by TCRdb to the early 2020s). What the time point label conveys for this sample: approximately eleven months on ibrutinib. The method was the immunoSEQ multiplex PCR assay. TCRdb limited this immuneACCESS table to in-frame rearrangements with V and J called. A share of clones is missing; checked studies link under half to unresolved V genes, and the rest is unexplained. Within this sample are 60,000 or so clones, with roughly 50% of them counted one time only. The ten largest clones take up approximately 15% of the sample. This specimen was PBMCs, taken after 12 months of ibrutinib treatment. The receptor source for this set is a human donor with chronic lymphocytic leukemia.

The chain is built from TRBV9 and TRBJ2-3; D ambiguous. Germline V CDR1 and CDR2: SGDLS, YYNGEE. V lost 1 base and J lost 3, with 3 bases in between. The CDR3 is made up of 12 amino acids. The CDR3 sequence is CASSVLTDTQYF. In nucleotides, the CDR3 is TGTGCCAGCAGCGTATTGACAGATACGCAGTATTTT.

The chain has TRBV6-1 and TRBJ2-3, with 10 bases aligning to TRBD1. Germline CDR1 MNHNS, CDR2 SASEGT. The CDR3 is 14 residues long. J gave up 5 bases and V 7 bases, and 6 bases lay outside the gene matches. The DNA of the CDR3 is TGTGCCAGCACCCCGGGACAGGGGAAAGATACGCAGTATTTT. Its protein product is CASTPGQGKDTQYF.

The chain carries TRBV4-1 and TRBJ2-2; 9 nucleotides match TRBD2. Losses at the gene ends were 0 bases for V and 8 bases for J; bases not matched to a gene: 10. The CDR3 length is 17 residues. Germline V lookup: CDR1 MGHRA, CDR2 YSYEKL. CDR3 in DNA: TGCGCCAGCAGCCAAGATGGGACTAGCATTGGGGATGGGGAGCTGTTTTTT. Residues: CASSQDGTSIGDGELFF.

V gene TRBV29-1 combines with J gene TRBJ2-3; 13 positions agree with TRBD2. The CDR3 sequence is 18 residues long. The trim removed 7 bases at V and 1 base at J, leaving 14 bases unmatched. Germline V CDR1 and CDR2: SQVTM, ANQGSEA. CDR3 coding DNA: TGCAGCGCCGGACTAGCGGGAGTGTTATCCTTGGGCACAGATACGCAGTATTTT. Translated: CSAGLAGVLSLGTDTQYF.

This chain uses TRBV5-6 with TRBJ1-1; no definite D call. The CDR3 extends over 14 amino acids. Germline CDR1 is SGHDT and CDR2 is YYEEEE. Deletions cut 4 bases from V and 1 base from J, with 11 bases between. The DNA for the CDR3 is TGTGCCAGCAGCGTAGGCCGCTCGAACACTGAAGCTTTCTTT. It codes for CASSVGRSNTEAFF.

This clone turned up a few times. The rearrangement links TRBV11-2 to TRBJ1-4; D remains unclear. The V end was cut by 5 bases, the J end by 8 bases, with 9 bases between. The CDR3 contains 12 residues. Germline V lookup: CDR1 SGHAT, CDR2 FQNNGV. The CDR3 nucleotides read TGTGCCAGCAGCCGTGTAGACGAAAAACTGTTTTTT. This codes for CASSRVDEKLFF.

CDR3 protein: CASSQRPQGLNGELFF. Written as DNA, the CDR3 is TGCGCCAGCAGCCAGCGCCCACAGGGACTGAACGGGGAGCTGTTTTTT. The rearrangement links TRBV5-1 to TRBJ2-2, with D perhaps matching TRBD1 or TRBD2 (6 bases each). V lost 4 bases and J lost 7, with 20 bases in between. This CDR3 has 16 residues. CDR1 and CDR2 (germline): SGHRS, YFSETQ.

Many counts were recorded for this clone. V is TRBV29-1 and J is TRBJ2-3; D not resolved. Trimming removed 6 bases from V and 1 base from J, with 8 bases in between. Germline lookup yields CDR1 SQVTM and CDR2 ANQGSEA. This CDR3 contains 12 residues. The CDR3 loop reads CSVGFGTDTQYF. The CDR3 bases are TGCAGCGTCGGGTTCGGCACAGATACGCAGTATTTT.

J is TRBJ2-2 and V is TRBV28, with 14 bases matching TRBD2. The CDR3 runs to 17 residues. The germline V gene has CDR1 MDHEN and CDR2 SYDVKM. The V segment lost 4 bases and the J segment 4 bases; nucleotides outside the gene matches: 5. CDR3 nucleotide sequence: TGTGCCAGCAGTTCGGGACTAGCGGGAGCGTTCACCGGGGAGCTGTTTTTT. Encoded protein: CASSSGLAGAFTGELFF.

This clone has just a few counts. The rearrangement joins TRBV5-1 to TRBJ1-1; D is unclear. The germline V gene encodes CDR1 SGHRS and CDR2 YFSETQ. This CDR3 has 14 amino acids. Trimming shortened V by 3 bases and J by 4 bases, and 13 bases separated the two germline ends. CDR3 region: CASSSIGKGTEAFF. The CDR3 nucleotides read TGCGCCAGCAGCTCGATTGGGAAGGGCACTGAAGCTTTCTTT.

J is TRBJ1-1 and V is TRBV5-4; D unresolved. This CDR3 has 14 residues. V lost 0 bases and J 2 bases, leaving 8 bases between the germline ends. Germline-derived CDR1 and CDR2 are SGHNT and YYREEE (reference sequence). The CDR3 coding sequence is TGTGCCAGCAGCTTGGACAGTCTCAACACTGAAGCTTTCTTT. This translates into CASSLDSLNTEAFF.

In its sample, this clone was seen a few times. V gene TRBV6-1 combines with J gene TRBJ2-5; 8 positions agree with TRBD1. V dropped 4 bases and J dropped 2; count of bases not matched to a gene: 6. The germline V gene has CDR1 MNHNS and CDR2 SASEGT. The CDR3 covers 15 residues. CDR3 in DNA: TGTGCCAGCAGTGGCCTAACAGGGGGGCAAGAGACCCAGTACTTC. The encoded protein is CASSGLTGGQETQYF.

CDR3 region: CASSLYRYTGELFF. The DNA of the CDR3 is TGTGCCAGCAGTTTGTACCGATACACCGGGGAGCTGTTTTTT. This chain uses TRBV27 with TRBJ2-2; D is uncertain. The CDR3 sequence is 14 residues long. V was pared by 3 bases and J by 3 bases, with 8 bases between. The germline gives CDR1 MNHEY, CDR2 SMNVEV (reference sequence).

This clone came up once. The rearrangement uses TRBV5-4 and TRBJ2-2; the match to TRBD2 covers 9 bases. J lost 6 bases, V lost 0 bases, and 9 bases had no gene match. The CDR3 length is 17 residues. Germline V gene data show CDR1 as SGHNT and CDR2 as YYREEE (reference sequence). The CDR3 loop reads CASSLGRGSGGPGELFF. CDR3 DNA: TGTGCCAGCAGCTTGGGGCGAGGTAGCGGGGGCCCCGGGGAGCTGTTTTTT.

The chain carries TRBV18 and TRBJ2-3, with D unresolved. V lost 2 bases and J 5 bases, leaving 8 bases between the germline ends. The CDR3 is 13 residues long. Per the germline V gene, CDR1 is KGHSH and CDR2 is LQKENI. CDR3 nucleotide sequence: TGTGCCAGCTCACCAGCCCCGAGAGATACGCAGTATTTT. Translation gives CASSPAPRDTQYF.

The J gene is TRBJ2-3, the V gene TRBV9; a possible D gene is TRBD1 (5 bases). V lost 0 bases and J 2 bases, leaving 10 bases between the germline ends. In germline, CDR1 is SGDLS, CDR2 YYNGEE. This CDR3 region has 15 residues. CDR3 sequence reads: CASSVEPGNTDTQYF. The CDR3 DNA reads as TGTGCCAGCAGCGTAGAACCAGGGAACACAGATACGCAGTATTTT.

This clone was seen a few times. The V and J genes are TRBV5-6 and TRBJ2-3; 9 nucleotides line up with TRBD2. Germline V gene lookup returns CDR1 SGHDT and CDR2 YYEEEE. This CDR3 comprises 14 residues. The V and J ends lost 0 bases and 10 bases, in that order; junction bases with no gene match: 6. CDR3 DNA sequence: TGTGCCAGCAGCTTGGGCGGGGGGGCCAGTCCGCAGTATTTT. Residues: CASSLGGGASPQYF. Based on the CDR3 plus reference TRBV5-6 and TRBJ2-3, the full variable domain is DAGVTQSPTHLIKTRGQQVTLRCSPKSGHDTVSWYQQALGQGPQFIFQYYEEEERQRGNFPDRFSGHQFPNYSSELNVNALLLGDSALYLCASSLGGGASPQYFGPGTRLTVL.

The chain has TRBV10-3 and TRBJ2-3; D possibly corresponds to TRBD2 (5 bases). The germline V and J ends were trimmed by 2 bases and 3 bases, with 18 bases remaining between them. Germline CDR1 is ENHRY and CDR2 is SYGVKD. The CDR3 spans 17 residues. CDR3 coding DNA: TGTGCCATCAGTGAGCCCTCCGGAGGCTCGGGAACAGATACGCAGTATTTT. This translates into CAISEPSGGSGTDTQYF.

This clone was counted a few times. V gene TRBV29-1 combines with J gene TRBJ1-1; D is possibly TRBD1 (5 bases). The V end lost 1 base, the J end lost 4 bases, and 16 bases lay between the germline ends. CDR1 is SQVTM, CDR2 ANQGSEA, per germline. The CDR3 length is 15 residues. The CDR3 DNA reads as TGCAGCGTTGAAGGGGGCAGGGTCGAGGCCACTGAAGCTTTCTTT. Translating it yields CSVEGGRVEATEAFF.

The chain links TRBV28 to TRBJ2-2; no reliable D call. V was clipped by 5 bases and J by 9 bases, with 10 bases between them. CDR3 length: 12 amino acids. CDR1 is MDHEN, CDR2 SYDVKM, per germline. CDR3 in DNA: TGTGCCAGCAGTCTTCCTCTTCGGGAGCTGTTTTTT. This gives the protein CASSLPLRELFF.

This clone appeared once. V usage is TRBV5-1 and J usage is TRBJ2-1; D may be TRBD1 (6 bases). V lost 5 bases to trimming and J lost 6 bases, with 12 bases between them. The length of the CDR3 is 13 residues. Per the germline V gene, CDR1 is SGHRS and CDR2 is YFSETQ. In DNA form, the CDR3 reads TGCGCCAGCAGGGACAGACCGGTCAATGAGCAGTTCTTC. It translates to CASRDRPVNEQFF. Using reference TRBV5-1 and TRBJ2-1 for the parts outside the CDR3, the full variable domain is KAGVTQTPRYLIKTRGQQVTLSCSPISGHRSVSWYQQTPGQGLQFLFEYFSETQRNKGNFPGRFSGRQFSNSRSEMNVSTLELGDSALYLCASRDRPVNEQFFGPGTRLTVL.

The J gene is TRBJ1-1, the V gene TRBV7-2; no firm D call. Per the germline V gene, CDR1 is SGHTA and CDR2 is FQGNSA. Trimming took off 1 base at V and 7 bases at J, with 10 bases between the two ends. The CDR3 has 13 amino acids. CDR3 amino acids: CASSLVQLLEAFF. As DNA, the CDR3 is TGTGCCAGCAGCTTAGTCCAGCTCCTTGAAGCTTTCTTT.

This clone was detected once. This chain joins TRBV19 and TRBJ1-1, with a tentative D call TRBD1 (5 bases). V was cut by 4 bases and J by 0 bases, with 9 bases left in between. There are 14 residues in the CDR3. The V gene's germline CDR1 is LNHDA and CDR2 SQIVND (reference sequence). The CDR3 reads CASSKGNMNTEAFF. The CDR3 DNA follows: TGTGCCAGTAGTAAGGGGAATATGAACACTGAAGCTTTCTTT.

Ten or more counts support this clone. V usage is TRBV21-1 and J usage is TRBJ1-3; the table's TRBD1 call for D was not verified on the DNA. TRBV21-1 is flagged as a pseudogene. The CDR3 runs 16 residues. This chain's CDR3 is CASSAIDRSNGNTIYF. CDR3 DNA sequence: TGTGCCAGCAGCGCAATTGACAGGTCTAACGGAAACACCATATATTTT.

This clone was seen a handful of times. The CDR3: CASSSYTGGPNTEAFF. DNA of the CDR3: TGTGCCAGCTCATCATACACTGGGGGACCGAACACTGAAGCTTTCTTT. The V and J genes are TRBV18 and TRBJ1-1; possible D gene TRBD1, 5 bases. Germline V CDR1 and CDR2: KGHSH, LQKENI. The length of the CDR3 is 16 residues. With 5 bases removed from V and 1 base from J, the gap between germline ends came to 17 bases.

This clone was counted once. The chain has TRBV14 and TRBJ2-1; no firm D call. The germline CDR1 and CDR2 sequences are SGHDN and FVKESK. The CDR3 is 11 residues long. The V end was cut by 4 bases, the J end by 7 bases, with 5 bases between. The CDR3 DNA reads as TGTGCCAGCAGCCTATATAATGAGCAGTTCTTC. Protein sequence: CASSLYNEQFF. Full variable domain (outside the CDR3, taken from reference TRBV14 and TRBJ2-1): EAGVTQFPSHSVIEKGQTVTLRCDPISGHDNLYWYRRVMGKEIKFLLHFVKESKQDESGMPNNRFLAERTGGTYSTLKVQPAELEDSGVYFCASSLYNEQFFGPGTRLTVL.

Points on this clone: Compared with germline, one end of the junction differs, possibly owing to a read error. This chain uses TRBV18 with TRBJ1-1, with D perhaps matching TRBD1 (5 bases). Germline CDR1 reads KGHSH; CDR2 reads LQKENI. The CDR3 length is 13 residues. DNA of the CDR3: TGTGCCAGCTCCCCACAGGCCCAGACTGAAGCTTTCTTT. Translating gives CASSPQAQTEAFF.